This TCR beta chain derives from a study of post-analysis software for immune sequencing data. Study results and caveats: Relative to controls, patients had about five TRBV segments at higher frequency, with TRBV5-6, TRBV5-1 and TRBV20-1 among these.

The CDR3 spans 16 residues. Germline V gene sequence: CDR1 SGHRS, CDR2 YFSETQ. The authors incorporated unique molecular identifiers into the TCR beta cDNA libraries. MiXCR was run by TCRdb on the PCR reads, yielding one entry per CDR3 protein. This table has 150,000 to 200,000 distinct CDR3 sequences, 30% appearing once. Turning to this clonotype: Its antigen is undetermined. With a much larger clone just one base away, this may be a read error.

The source of this sequence is a girl aged 5 to 17 with multiple sclerosis. The sample was blood. The chain carries TRBV5-1 and TRBJ2-7; maybe TRBD1 (5 bases). The CDR3 coding sequence is TGCGCCGGCAGCTGGGGCGGCGGTCAGACCCACTACGAGCAGTACTTC. This translates into CAGSWGGGQTHYEQYF.